This is a list of T cell receptor beta chains from one sample in a study of blood T cell repertoires in COVID-19. Some clones are missing from TCRdb's copy, which holds only in-frame ones; the method was immunoSEQ multiplex PCR. The sample carries approximately 15,000 clones, roughly 80% recorded once. Sequences were obtained from peripheral blood. These receptors originate from a human donor in a cohort sampled during active COVID-19. Each CDR3 is given with its conserved first and last residue. The order of the fields is CDR3 protein, clone size, D gene, V gene. The D gene is left open where the match is weak. The size field is filled for only some rows; it gives once, few, many or a size class.

cdr3_aa: CASSINSMNTEAFF; clone_size: few; d_call: .; v_call: TRBV19
cdr3_aa: CASSPRTGLTKNIQYF; clone_size: .; d_call: TRBD1; v_call: TRBV11-2
cdr3_aa: CASSLDPAEGAEAFF; clone_size: .; d_call: .; v_call: TRBV11-1
cdr3_aa: CASSLDTGRGYEQYF; clone_size: once; d_call: .; v_call: TRBV5-6
cdr3_aa: CASSYLGGTEAFF; clone_size: .; d_call: .; v_call: TRBV6-5
cdr3_aa: CASSQAGTVYGYTF; clone_size: .; d_call: TRBD1; v_call: TRBV3-1/TRBV3-2
cdr3_aa: CASSLRVTGGRSSVMDNEQFF; clone_size: .; d_call: .; v_call: TRBV27
cdr3_aa: CASSFSGQYEQFF; clone_size: .; d_call: .; v_call: TRBV28
cdr3_aa: CASSQGYEQYF; clone_size: .; d_call: .; v_call: TRBV28
cdr3_aa: CASSSPGNQETQYF; clone_size: .; d_call: .; v_call: TRBV5-8
cdr3_aa: CASSKGPGQGVSEKLFF; clone_size: .; d_call: TRBD1; v_call: TRBV9
cdr3_aa: CASSPGLAGYQETQYF; clone_size: .; d_call: TRBD2; v_call: TRBV7-7
cdr3_aa: CASSQGTGGYEQYF; clone_size: .; d_call: TRBD1; v_call: TRBV3-1/TRBV3-2
cdr3_aa: CASSSPVEREGQDTQYF; clone_size: .; d_call: TRBD2; v_call: TRBV28
cdr3_aa: CASSHPPGLERNTDTQYF; clone_size: .; d_call: TRBD2; v_call: TRBV4-1
cdr3_aa: CASSFRGGRGYTF; clone_size: .; d_call: .; v_call: TRBV28
cdr3_aa: CASSLGAGPQGAQYF; clone_size: few; d_call: .; v_call: TRBV11-2
cdr3_aa: CAWSSPFSPLHF; clone_size: .; d_call: .; v_call: TRBV30
cdr3_aa: CASSPGLEQFF; clone_size: .; d_call: .; v_call: TRBV7-8
cdr3_aa: CSAGRVEQFF; clone_size: once; d_call: .; v_call: TRBV20-1
cdr3_aa: CASSKNRVRDTGELFF; clone_size: .; d_call: .; v_call: TRBV19
cdr3_aa: CASSQGTGGVTGANVLTF; clone_size: .; d_call: TRBD1; v_call: TRBV5-4
cdr3_aa: CSVEDQRGEGLKDTQYF; clone_size: .; d_call: .; v_call: TRBV29-1
cdr3_aa: CASSLTGDLQPQHF; clone_size: once; d_call: TRBD1; v_call: TRBV6-5
cdr3_aa: CASSPDSDSPLHF; clone_size: few; d_call: .; v_call: TRBV18
cdr3_aa: CASSQGPASGVGEQFF; clone_size: .; d_call: TRBD2; v_call: TRBV4-1
cdr3_aa: CASSPPDRGSGANVLTF; clone_size: .; d_call: TRBD1; v_call: TRBV5-6
cdr3_aa: CASSSVNRGVGNTIYF; clone_size: .; d_call: TRBD1; v_call: TRBV28
cdr3_aa: CASSNNRYEQYF; clone_size: .; d_call: .; v_call: TRBV2
cdr3_aa: CASSQAQGKGEQFF; clone_size: .; d_call: .; v_call: TRBV3-1/TRBV3-2
cdr3_aa: CASGLAPRGRGVETQYF; clone_size: .; d_call: .; v_call: TRBV12-5
cdr3_aa: CASSFSGGSYEQYF; clone_size: .; d_call: TRBD2; v_call: TRBV7-2
cdr3_aa: CASSYTGTYNEKLFF; clone_size: .; d_call: .; v_call: TRBV7-2
cdr3_aa: CASSPLSNEQFF; clone_size: .; d_call: .; v_call: TRBV11-2
cdr3_aa: CASRSGGSNTEAFF; clone_size: .; d_call: .; v_call: TRBV28
cdr3_aa: CASSEDTAQGTQYF; clone_size: .; d_call: .; v_call: TRBV28
cdr3_aa: CASSEWGLGANVLTF; clone_size: once; d_call: .; v_call: TRBV6-1